This T cell receptor (beta chain) was recovered during a study of blood T cell repertoires in COVID-19. Profiling relied on immunoSEQ multiplex PCR, and the TCRdb table lists in-frame clones only, not all of them. The repertoire holds 150,000 to 200,000 clones, with more than 70% as singletons. Germline V CDR1 and CDR2: SNHLY, FYNNEI. The CDR3 consists of 15 residues. V shed 7 bases and J shed 0 bases, with 15 bases lying between them. Sequenced input: peripheral blood. The clonotype comes from a person between 65 and 79 years old with COVID-19, enrolled during active disease. V usage is TRBV2 and J usage is TRBJ2-5; D perhaps matches TRBD2 (6 bases). Written as DNA, the CDR3 is TGTGCCAGCAAGCAGGACGGAGGGTACCAAGAGACCCAGTACTTC. Amino acids: CASKQDGGYQETQYF.